The 23 T cell receptor beta chains given below trace back to one sample, sequenced in a study of blood T cell repertoires in COVID-19. The method was immunoSEQ multiplex PCR; TCRdb's version includes in-frame clones alone and lacks a portion of them. The sample consists of fewer than 120,000 clones, around 89% of them appearing once. Sequencing was carried out using peripheral blood. The receptors originated from a woman aged 45 to 65 with acute or convalescent COVID-19.

The chain recombines TRBV19 with TRBJ2-7, with 7 positions matching TRBD1. Germline lookup yields CDR1 LNHDA and CDR2 SQIVND (reference sequence). This CDR3 is built from 15 residues. The J segment lost 0 bases and the V segment lost 3 bases, leaving 5 bases of the junction unmatched. CDR3 DNA sequence: TGTGCCAGTAGTATGAGGGGGCCTCCCTCCTACGAGCAGTACTTC. As protein: CASSMRGPPSYEQYF.

The V call is TRBV6-5, the J call TRBJ1-4; 10 bases are a match to TRBD1. Germline CDR1 is MNHEY and CDR2 is SVGAGI. Trimming at V came to 6 bases and at J to 8 bases, leaving 6 bases not matched to a gene. The CDR3 is 14 residues long. The CDR3 sequence is CASRLGTGEEKLFF. The CDR3 DNA reads as TGTGCCAGCAGACTTGGGACAGGGGAGGAAAAACTGTTTTTT.

This clone was detected only a few times. This chain connects TRBV7-6 to TRBJ2-1; 15 bases match TRBD2. Trimming at V came to 0 bases and at J to 6 bases, leaving 6 bases not matched to a gene. The length of the CDR3 is 18 residues. Germline CDR1 reads SGHVS; CDR2 reads FNYEAQ. CDR3 loop: CASSLARGLAGGSNEQFF. The CDR3 DNA is TGTGCCAGCAGCTTAGCCCGCGGACTAGCGGGAGGGTCCAATGAGCAGTTCTTC.

The V call is TRBV6-5, the J call TRBJ2-3, with 8 bases identical to TRBD1. V lost 6 bases to trimming and J lost 0 bases; unmatched junction nucleotides: 5. The germline CDR1 and CDR2 sequences are MNHEY and SVGAGI. The CDR3 has 15 residues. CDR3 nucleotide sequence: TGTGCCAGCAGGCGGACAGGGTCTAGCACAGATACGCAGTATTTT. This gives the protein CASRRTGSSTDTQYF.

This clone occurred once. The chain has TRBV2 and TRBJ1-5, with D perhaps TRBD1 (6 bases). The CDR3 contains 14 residues. V lost 7 bases and J 4 bases, leaving 14 bases between the germline ends. Per germline, CDR1 SNHLY and CDR2 FYNNEI. The CDR3 loop reads CASNFGQINQPQHF. The DNA of the CDR3 is TGTGCCAGCAATTTCGGACAGATTAATCAGCCCCAGCATTTT.

J is TRBJ2-1 and V is TRBV10-2, with 15 bases lining up with TRBD2. Trimming cost V 6 bases and J 0 bases; bases outside gene matches: 9. Germline V CDR1 and CDR2: WSHSY, SAAADI. The length of the CDR3 is 19 residues. DNA for the CDR3: TGCGCCAGCAGACGCGGGACTAGCGGGAGGCAGAGCTCCTACAATGAGCAGTTCTTC. It is translated as CASRRGTSGRQSSYNEQFF.

The V call is TRBV4-2, the J call TRBJ2-2; TRBD1 might be the D (6 bases). CDR1 is LGHNA, CDR2 YNFKEQ, per germline. Trimming took 4 bases from V and 0 from J, leaving 15 bases between them. The CDR3 is made up of 17 amino acids. The CDR3 bases are TGTGCCAGCAGCCTTGGGGGCGACACCGCGAACACCGGGGAGCTGTTTTTT. As protein: CASSLGGDTANTGELFF.

The J gene is TRBJ1-4, the V gene TRBV6-5; D ambiguous. The ends were cut back, 0 bases at V and 5 bases at J, with 10 bases in the middle. CDR1 is MNHEY, CDR2 SVGAGI, per germline. The CDR3 is made up of 15 amino acids. CDR3 nucleotides: TGTGCCAGCAGTTACTCCTTACTAGGGAATGAAAAACTGTTTTTT. This sequence encodes CASSYSLLGNEKLFF.

This chain connects TRBV7-9 to TRBJ1-1; D perhaps matches TRBD1 (5 bases). The CDR3 has 17 amino acids. Deletions cut 4 bases from V and 0 bases from J, with 18 bases between. Germline V gene data show CDR1 as SEHNR and CDR2 as FQNEAQ (reference sequence). This CDR3 reads CASSSAGPLKLNTEAFF. DNA for the CDR3: TGTGCCAGCAGCTCCGCGGGGCCTTTAAAGCTGAACACTGAAGCTTTCTTT.

Only one count was recorded for this clone. This chain connects TRBV5-1 to TRBJ2-7; no definite D call. The CDR3 loop spans 15 amino acids. From germline, CDR1 is SGHRS and CDR2 YFSETQ. The ends were cut back, 3 bases at V and 4 bases at J, with 17 bases in the middle. Written as DNA, the CDR3 is TGCGCCAGCAGCTACGATTCGCGGAGTGGGTACGAGCAGTACTTC. Translation: CASSYDSRSGYEQYF.

The chain couples TRBV6-5 to TRBJ2-3; 8 nucleotides align to TRBD2. CDR1 is MNHEY, CDR2 SVGAGI, per germline. J lost 3 bases, V lost 6 bases, and 5 bases had no gene match. The CDR3 loop spans 14 amino acids. This CDR3 reads CASRVGGATDTQYF. DNA of the CDR3: TGTGCCAGCAGGGTCGGGGGGGCGACAGATACGCAGTATTTT.

The V call is TRBV5-4, the J call TRBJ2-7; no reliable D call. This CDR3 is 14 amino acids long. Germline V gene data show CDR1 as SGHNT and CDR2 as YYREEE (reference sequence). The germline V and J ends were trimmed by 0 bases and 4 bases, with 11 bases remaining between them. DNA of the CDR3: TGTGCCAGCAGCTTGGACTCGCGTATATACGAGCAGTACTTC. This encodes CASSLDSRIYEQYF.

The V and J genes are TRBV2 and TRBJ2-3, with D maybe TRBD2 (6 bases). The length of the CDR3 is 16 residues. V shed 0 bases and J shed 10 bases, with 20 bases lying between them. Germline assignment: CDR1 SNHLY and CDR2 FYNNEI. CDR3 DNA sequence: TGTGCCAGCAGTGAAGCCGGGAGCCTCCCGTACAGTTCGCAGTATTTT. Amino acid sequence: CASSEAGSLPYSSQYF. Using reference TRBV2 and TRBJ2-3 for the parts outside the CDR3, the full variable domain is EPEVTQTPSHQVTQMGQEVILRCVPISNHLYFYWYRQILGQKVEFLVSFYNNEISEKSEIFDDQFSVERPDGSNFTLKIRSTKLEDSAMYFCASSEAGSLPYSSQYFGPGTRLTVL.

The chain has TRBV19 and TRBJ2-7; TRBD2 aligns across 8 bases. The CDR3 has 15 amino acids. Trimming removed 6 bases from V and 0 bases from J; junction bases left unmatched: 7. Germline CDR1 reads LNHDA; CDR2 reads SQIVND (reference sequence). CDR3 region: CASSPLSGSSYEQYF. CDR3 DNA sequence: TGTGCCAGTAGCCCCCTAAGCGGGAGCTCCTACGAGCAGTACTTC.

This sequence joins TRBV12-3 or TRBV12-4 and TRBJ1-1; D not resolved. The germline V and J ends were trimmed by 5 bases and 7 bases, with 11 bases remaining between them. The CDR3 length is 12 residues. The CDR3 DNA reads TGTGCCAGCAGTCCTTCAGGACTTGAAGCTTTCTTT. Translating gives CASSPSGLEAFF.

The chain carries TRBV3-1 (or the pseudogene TRBV3-2) and TRBJ2-3; unclear D gene. Trimming pared 5 bases from V and 6 bases from J, leaving 21 bases between. This CDR3 is built from 16 residues. Germline V lookup: CDR1 LGHDT, CDR2 YNNKEL (reference sequence). The CDR3, as DNA: TGTGCCAGCAGCTCAACCATGGAGACCCGCTCCGATACGCAGTATTTT. It codes for CASSSTMETRSDTQYF.

The chain is built from TRBV7-2 and TRBJ2-5; D might be TRBD2 (7 bases). The CDR3 is 16 amino acids. Germline V CDR1 and CDR2: SGHTA, FQGNSA. Trimming removed 8 bases from V and 5 bases from J, with 24 bases in between. The CDR3 protein is CASSTRQQGGRETQYF. In DNA, the CDR3 is TGTGCCAGCTCCACTCGTCAACAGGGAGGGCGGGAGACCCAGTACTTC.

This chain connects TRBV2 to TRBJ2-7, with D maybe TRBD2 (5 bases). Per germline, CDR1 SNHLY and CDR2 FYNNEI. V lost 7 bases and J 5 bases, leaving 24 bases between the germline ends. The CDR3 loop spans 16 amino acids. The CDR3 nucleotides are TGTGCCAGCACAAGCGGCCGGGCTAATCCAGTGAACGAGCAGTACTTC. Translating it yields CASTSGRANPVNEQYF.

The rearrangement links TRBV5-5 to TRBJ2-1; weak D call: TRBD2 (5 bases). Deletions cut 0 bases from V and 8 bases from J, with 15 bases between. Germline values: CDR1 SGHKS, CDR2 YYEKEE (reference sequence). The CDR3 has 15 amino acids. CDR3 coding DNA: TGTGCCAGCAGCTTGGTGGTGGGAGAAAACCATGAGCAGTTCTTC. Its translation is CASSLVVGENHEQFF.

The CDR3 protein is CASRPGEGRGWLHTQYF. CDR3 DNA sequence: TGTGCCAGCAGGCCGGGGGAGGGCCGGGGTTGGTTGCATACGCAGTATTTT. The J gene is TRBJ2-3, the V gene TRBV28; TRBD2 aligns across 7 bases. Unmatched junction bases numbered 19, after V lost 6 bases and J lost 7 bases. The CDR3 has 17 residues. The germline V gene encodes CDR1 MDHEN and CDR2 SYDVKM. The whole variable domain, remainder taken from reference TRBV28 and TRBJ2-3, is DVKVTQSSRYLVKRTGEKVFLECVQDMDHENMFWYRQDPGLGLRLIYFSYDVKMKEKGDIPEGYSVSREKKERFSLILESASTNQTSMYLCASRPGEGRGWLHTQYFGPGTRLTVL.

This clone was observed once. The chain couples TRBV5-1 to TRBJ2-1, with 13 bases fitting TRBD2. CDR3 length equals 16 residues. V lost 4 bases to trimming and J lost 7 bases; unmatched junction nucleotides: 8. Per germline, CDR1 SGHRS and CDR2 YFSETQ. In DNA, the CDR3 is TGCGCCAGCAGCCACGGACTAGCGGGAGATATGAATGAGCAGTTCTTC. This gives the protein CASSHGLAGDMNEQFF.

This chain uses TRBV5-1 with TRBJ2-5; no reliable D call. The length of the CDR3 is 13 residues. CDR1 SGHRS and CDR2 YFSETQ come from the germline V gene. V lost 4 bases and J 2 bases, leaving 9 bases between the germline ends. CDR3 residues: CASSPLVQETQYF. CDR3 bases: TGCGCCAGCAGCCCCCTAGTACAAGAGACCCAGTACTTC.

The chain has TRBV7-9 and TRBJ2-3, with D unresolved. Trimming left V 1 base short and J 4 bases short, with 12 bases between. The CDR3 runs 15 residues. Looked up from germline, CDR1 is SEHNR and CDR2 is FQNEAQ (reference sequence). The CDR3 DNA sequence: TGTGCCAGCAGCTTAGGGTCCCCGGGTCCAGATACGCAGTATTTT. This encodes CASSLGSPGPDTQYF. Supplemented by reference TRBV7-9 and TRBJ2-3, the full variable domain reads DTGVSQNPRHKITKRGQNVTFRCDPISEHNRLYWYRQTLGQGPEFLTYFQNEAQLEKSRLLSDRFSAERPKGSFSTLEIQRTEQGDSAMYLCASSLGSPGPDTQYFGPGTRLTVL.